The TCR beta chain described here comes from a study of tumor and adjacent non-tumor tissue in lung cancer. The overall study: Samples averaged roughly 4.2 million productive TCRbeta reads each.

Note on this clonotype: Its antigen is undetermined. This may be a read error, as it is one base from a much larger clone.

Study results and caveats: Top 100 clones took a larger repertoire share in normal lung. Tumor tissue had significantly higher TCR diversity than normal lung.

RNA was extracted from bulk tissue without any cell sorting. There are 16 residues in the CDR3. From germline, CDR1 is SGHAT and CDR2 FQNNGV. V was trimmed by 6 bases and J by 2 bases, leaving 18 bases between them. The library came from three nested PCR rounds adapted from ARM-PCR protocols. Via MiXCR, TCRdb re-called the multiplex PCR reads, giving one row per CDR3 protein. The sample yields about 200,000 distinct CDR3 sequences, 71% seen once. The sequencing sample was made of lung tumor tissue. This sequence joins TRBV11-2 and TRBJ2-3; possibly TRBD1 for D (6 bases). The receptor comes from a man between 60 and 75 years old with non-small cell lung cancer. This chain's CDR3 is CASSGEDRGYTDTQYF. DNA of the CDR3: TGTGCCAGCAGTGGAGAGGACAGAGGATACACAGATACGCAGTATTTT.